This T cell receptor (beta chain) was recorded in a study of shared clonotypes between healthy human individuals. This clone has a handful of counts. Its antigen remains unknown. The junction shows a germline mismatch at one end, possibly a read error. The authors distributed each subset's genomic DNA evenly over several immunoSEQ plates. TCRdb keeps only in-frame clones here, not all; method: immunoSEQ multiplex PCR. Among roughly 2,500,000 clones listed, 80% to 95% were seen once. General observations from the study: Naive CD4 clonotype sharing across four donors was 5% to 6%.

The CDR3 has 10 amino acids. CDR1 is DFQATT and CDR2 is SNEGSKA in the germline V gene (reference sequence). The healthy adult donors were HIV-negative and reported no recent acute infections or vaccinations. The clonotype originates from a man between 18 and 35 years old in good health. Some clones in this sample may be carry-over from other donors' samples. The chain couples TRBV20-1 to TRBJ1-3; weak D call: TRBD1 (6 bases). The sequenced material came from naive CD4+ T cells from PBMCs. This sample's subset: CD45RA+ positively selected. As DNA, the CDR3 is TGCAGTGCTGGTTCGGACAGCCTGCATTTT. Translation: CSAGSDSLHF.